The present T cell receptor (beta chain) was sequenced within a study of T cells in Graves' hyperthyroidism and ophthalmopathy. What was amplified from RNA transcripts were TCR beta CDR3 regions. During a first-round RT-PCR of the TCR CDR3, the HTBI primer set was used. TCRdb itself ran the multiplex PCR reads through MiXCR, one entry per CDR3 protein. The table records under 350,000 distinct CDR3 sequences, under 25% of them present only once. Trimming took 4 bases from V and 5 from J; bases not matched to a gene: 6. The germline CDR1 and CDR2 sequences are MNHEY and SMNVEV (reference sequence). The CDR3 runs to 15 residues. There are many counts of this clonotype.

This receptor was taken from a woman between 45 and 65 years old with Graves' hyperthyroidism. Material for sequencing was blood. The chain carries TRBV27 and TRBJ1-1, with 11 bases fitting TRBD1. The DNA of the CDR3 is TGTGCCAGCAGTTCCTGGGACAGGGGGAAGACTGAAGCTTTCTTT. Translating it yields CASSSWDRGKTEAFF.